The rows below give T cell receptor beta chains drawn from one sample of a study of cytomegalovirus exposure and HLA in healthy donors. Clones were read by immunoSEQ multiplex PCR, and TCRdb kept only the in-frame ones, dropping some. The sample contains approximately 140,000 clones, around 72% of which appear only once. The material sequenced was PBMCs. These receptors came from a woman aged 40 to 49 in good health and CMV-seronegative. Both conserved end residues are part of each CDR3. A D gene is named only where the DNA matches it firmly. Not every row has a clone size; where given, it reads once, few, many or a size class.

TRBJ2-3 - - TRBV9 TGTGCCAGCAGCGTATCGACAGTTACAGATACGCAGTATTTT CASSVSTVTDTQYF
TRBJ1-2 - - TRBV27 TGTGCCAGCCTTTCATTGGGGCAGGACAACTATGGCTACACCTTC CASLSLGQDNYGYTF
TRBJ2-5 - - TRBV11-2 TGTGCCAGCAGCATTACAGGGTTCCAAGAGACCCAGTACTTC CASSITGFQETQYF
TRBJ2-6 few - TRBV13 TGTGCCAGCAGCTTAGGCAGGGTCACTGGGGCCAACGTCCTGACTTTC CASSLGRVTGANVLTF
TRBJ1-1 - TRBD1 TRBV25-1 TGTGCCAGCAGGGGGGACAGGGTTAAGACTGAAGCTTTCTTT CASRGDRVKTEAFF
TRBJ1-2 - TRBD1 TRBV7-8 TGTGCCAGCAGCCGAGGGGGCCTAGTTGGCTACACCTTC CASSRGGLVGYTF
TRBJ2-3 - TRBD2 TRBV9 TGTGCCAGCAGCGTAAGTCCGGGGGGGGAAAATACGCAGTATTTT CASSVSPGGENTQYF
TRBJ2-1 - - TRBV6-5 TGTGCCAGCAGTTTAGGGGGTGTCCTTTACAATGAGCAGTTCTTC CASSLGGVLYNEQFF
TRBJ1-1 - - TRBV4-2 TGTGCCAGCAGCCAAGATGGGGCAGGGGTGCGGGACACTGAAGCTTTCTTT CASSQDGAGVRDTEAFF
TRBJ1-2 - TRBD1 TRBV4-3 TGCGCCAGCAGCCAAGAGACAGGGGCTTCCTATGGCTACACCTTC CASSQETGASYGYTF
TRBJ1-5 - - TRBV4-1 TGCGCCAGCAGCCAAGATCCCACCGGGGATAGCAATCAGCCCCAGCATTTT CASSQDPTGDSNQPQHF
TRBJ2-1 - TRBD1 TRBV4-1 TGCGCCAGCAGGGACAGGGACACGAATGAGCAGTTCTTC CASRDRDTNEQFF
TRBJ1-2 few TRBD1 TRBV2 TGTGCCAGCAGACAGGACAGGGGATTTGGCTATGGCTACACCTTC CASRQDRGFGYGYTF
TRBJ1-1 - - TRBV4-1 TGCGCCAGCAGCCTGGGGGGTATGAACACTGAAGCTTTCTTT CASSLGGMNTEAFF
TRBJ1-5 - - TRBV19 TGTGCCAGTAGTAGTACAGGGTTAGGCAATCAGCCCCAGCATTTT CASSSTGLGNQPQHF
TRBJ2-3 once - TRBV6-1 TGTGCCAGCAGTGAGAGGAGCGGGAGCACAGATACGCAGTATTTT CASSERSGSTDTQYF
TRBJ1-1 few - TRBV2 TGTGCCAGCAGTGAACGGCAGGTCTCTGAAGCTTTCTTT CASSERQVSEAFF
TRBJ1-2 - - TRBV11-2 TGTGCCAGCAGCACCAGCGGAGGAGGCGGCTACACCTTC CASSTSGGGGYTF
TRBJ2-2 - - TRBV28 TGTGCCAGCAGGACAGACGACGCGAACACCGGGGAGCTGTTTTTT CASRTDDANTGELFF
TRBJ1-4 - - TRBV9 TGTGCCAGCAGCGTAGCTCTGGGGCAGAATGAAAAACTGTTTTTT CASSVALGQNEKLFF
TRBJ2-7 once TRBD2 TRBV7-8 TGTGCCAGCAGCCTGGGGACTAGCGCCGGCGAGCAGTACTTC CASSLGTSAGEQYF
TRBJ2-1 - TRBD2 TRBV9 TGTGCCAGCAGCGTGACTAGCGGGGGGGCCAATGAGCAGTTCTTC CASSVTSGGANEQFF
TRBJ1-1 - - TRBV11-2 TGTGCCAGCAGTCTCCGACAGGTCCTTGAAGCTTTCTTT CASSLRQVLEAFF
TRBJ1-5 - - TRBV4-1 TGCGCCAGCAGCCAAGGGGTTCGGGGCAATCAGCCCCAGCATTTT CASSQGVRGNQPQHF
TRBJ1-1 - TRBD1 TRBV5-4 TGTGCCAGCAGCTTGGGGGGACAGGGCGACACTGAAGCTTTCTTT CASSLGGQGDTEAFF
TRBJ2-3 - TRBD2 TRBV7-3 TGTGCCAGCAGCTCTAGCGGGGGGGCCGCAGATACGCAGTATTTT CASSSSGGAADTQYF
TRBJ1-2 - - TRBV5-1 TGCGCCAGCAGCTTGGGGGAGGATGGCTACACCTTC CASSLGEDGYTF
TRBJ1-1 few - TRBV5-5 TGTGCCAGCAGCTTGAACGGTCAGGCCATGAACACTGAAGCTTTCTTT CASSLNGQAMNTEAFF
TRBJ1-1 once TRBD1 TRBV29-1 TGCAGCGTTAGGGACAGGGAGACGATGAACACTGAAGCTTTCTTT CSVRDRETMNTEAFF
TRBJ1-1 - - TRBV29-1 TGCAGCGTTGTTCGTAGAATGAACACTGAAGCTTTCTTT CSVVRRMNTEAFF
TRBJ2-7 once TRBD1 TRBV27 TGTGCCACCAAGTCTAGGGGTCAGGGGGTCATCTACGAGCAGTACTTC CATKSRGQGVIYEQYF
TRBJ2-5 - - TRBV15 TGTGCCACCAGCAGCCGGGACTCGGAGACCCAGTACTTC CATSSRDSETQYF
TRBJ1-5 - TRBD1 TRBV6-5 TGTGCCAGCAGGCCGACAGGGTTTAGGAATCAGCCCCAGCATTTT CASRPTGFRNQPQHF
TRBJ2-2 once TRBD1 TRBV6-6 TGTGCCAGCGCCCGGGACAGGGGTAACACCGGGGAGCTGTTTTTT CASARDRGNTGELFF
TRBJ1-5 - TRBD1 TRBV27 TGTGCCAGCAGAGCCACAGGGGTTGGCAATCAGCCCCAGCATTTT CASRATGVGNQPQHF
TRBJ2-3 - TRBD2 TRBV6-1 TGTGCCAGCAGTGAAATTGAGCGGGGGGGCACAGATACGCAGTATTTT CASSEIERGGTDTQYF
TRBJ2-2 - - TRBV5-8 TGTGCCAGCAGCTCAGACATCCCGAACACCGGGGAGCTGTTTTTT CASSSDIPNTGELFF
TRBJ1-3 - TRBD1 TRBV11-2 TGTGCCAGCAGCTTAGGAACAGGGGGCTCTGGAAACACCATATATTTT CASSLGTGGSGNTIYF
TRBJ2-5 - TRBD2 TRBV28 TGTGCCAGCAGTTTAAGTGGCGGACTAGCGGAGACCCAGTACTTC CASSLSGGLAETQYF
TRBJ2-3 - - TRBV2 TGTGCCAGCTATAGGGGGACCACAGATACGCAGTATTTT CASYRGTTDTQYF
TRBJ1-4 - - TRBV4-1 TGCGCCAGCAGCCAGCCGGGACGGGGGAAAGAAAAACTGTTTTTT CASSQPGRGKEKLFF
TRBJ2-5 - TRBD2 TRBV7-2 TGTGCCAGCAGCTTAGTTGCGGGGGTGGAGACCCAGTACTTC CASSLVAGVETQYF
TRBJ1-3 - - TRBV13 TGTGCCAGCAGCTTGGACAGCAGGGCCGGAAACACCATATATTTT CASSLDSRAGNTIYF
TRBJ1-5 - - TRBV6-4 TGTGCCAGCAGTGTTAGATCTCCCAATCAGCCCCAGCATTTT CASSVRSPNQPQHF
TRBJ1-2 - - TRBV15 TGTGCCACCGGCGGGATGGAAATAGCTAACTATGGCTACACCTTC CATGGMEIANYGYTF
TRBJ2-1 many TRBD2 TRBV6-5 TGTGCCAGCAGTTATCCGGGACTAGGGGCCTATGAGCAGTTCTTC CASSYPGLGAYEQFF
TRBJ1-1 - - TRBV15 TGTGCCACCAGCATCTTCGGGGTCGGCACTGAAGCTTTCTTT CATSIFGVGTEAFF
TRBJ1-5 - - TRBV6-1 TGTGCCAGCAGTGATGACAGTAATCAGCCCCAGCATTTT CASSDDSNQPQHF
TRBJ1-1 few - TRBV7-2 TGTGCCAGCAGCTTTGTGGGCAGAAGTGAAGCTTTCTTT CASSFVGRSEAFF
TRBJ2-5 - - TRBV7-2 TGTGCCAGCAGCCCATCGGGGAGATCAGAGACCCAGTACTTC CASSPSGRSETQYF
TRBJ1-4 - TRBD1 TRBV9 TGTGCCAGCAGCGTAGGGGGGACAGGTAGTGGGAAACTGTTTTTT CASSVGGTGSGKLFF
TRBJ1-2 - TRBD1 TRBV6-6 TGTGCCAGCAGAACCACGGGACAGCCCTATGGCTACACCTTC CASRTTGQPYGYTF
TRBJ2-1 - TRBD2 TRBV6-6 TGTGCCAGCAGTAGCGGGGGGGCTGGGAATGAGCAGTTCTTC CASSSGGAGNEQFF